The clone carrying this T cell receptor (beta chain) was recorded a few times. Antigen specificity is unknown. These data are taken from a study of identical twins. V shed 0 bases and J shed 6 bases, with 9 bases lying between them. The CDR3 extends over 14 amino acids. Germline V gene lookup returns CDR1 LGHDT and CDR2 YNNKEL (reference sequence). Template switching added a universal primer site; cDNA carried unique molecular identifiers. TCRdb re-called the 5' RACE reads through MiXCR, storing one row per CDR3 protein. This sample yields about 550,000 distinct CDR3 sequences, of which 20% to 25% are seen a single time; 0.48% belongs to the top ten. Study-wide findings and caveats: In zero-insertion analyses, partial confounding could arise from invariant MAIT and iNKT cells. Cross-sectional statistical analysis was relied on for the conclusions, without the same donors being followed. Out-of-frame TCR alpha sharing in monozygotic twins exceeded recombination model predictions.

The sample was also reused in another study, on yellow fever vaccine responses in identical twins.

This TCR derives from a woman under 30 in good health. V is TRBV3-1 and J is TRBJ2-1; tentative D call: TRBD1 (5 bases). Sequencing input: CD4+ T cells sorted from blood. The CDR3 region is CASSQDRVSNEQFF. The CDR3 nucleotides are TGTGCCAGCAGCCAAGACAGGGTGTCCAATGAGCAGTTCTTC.